The clone carrying this T cell receptor (beta chain) was counted a few times. Its specificity is not known. Germline loops: CDR1 SGDLS, CDR2 YYNGEE. Trimming cost V 0 bases and J 4 bases; bases outside gene matches: 5. This CDR3 has 16 amino acids. The sample is drawn from a study of post-analysis software for immune sequencing data. Study-wide results and limits: For normalized Chao1 diversity, multiple sclerosis patients scored significantly lower than controls did. The five TRBV segments detected at higher frequency in patients than in controls included TRBV5-6, TRBV5-1 and TRBV20-1. Samples from one preparation batch, clustered by F measure, grouped strongly together.

Incorporated into the TCR beta cDNA libraries were unique molecular identifiers, which served to reduce PCR and sequencing biases. cDNA molecules numbering approximately 500,000 came from roughly 1.1 to 9.2 million T cells. In TCRdb, the PCR reads were re-called with MiXCR into one record per CDR3 protein. The sample has 750,000 to 900,000 distinct CDR3 sequences, 40% to 55% seen once; the top ten hold 4.9%. Input material: blood. This TCR derives from a girl aged 5 to 17 with multiple sclerosis. V is TRBV9 and J is TRBJ2-1; TRBD2 aligns across 9 bases. CDR3 sequence (DNA): TGTGCCAGCAGCGTAGGACTAGCGGAGATATACAATGAGCAGTTCTTC. Translated: CASSVGLAEIYNEQFF. The whole variable domain, remainder taken from reference TRBV9 and TRBJ2-1, is DSGVTQTPKHLITATGQRVTLRCSPRSGDLSVYWYQQSLDQGLQFLIQYYNGEERAKGNILERFSAQQFPDLHSELNLSSLELGDSALYFCASSVGLAEIYNEQFFGPGTRLTVL.